The 31 T cell receptor beta chains below come from one sample, sequenced in a study of T-cell reconstitution after alpha-beta-depleted transplantation in children. Unique molecular identifiers featured in how the TCRbeta library was prepared. TCRdb redid the calling of the PCR reads with MiXCR, one entry per CDR3 protein. The table shows roughly 100,000 distinct CDR3 sequences, with about 7.5% occurring only once. The source material was PBMCs, sampled before TCRalphabeta/CD19-depleted stem cell transplant. Every receptor here comes from a boy between 2 and 10 years old with acute lymphoblastic leukemia, due to receive a stem cell transplant.

This clonotype has ten or more counts. The chain joins TRBV10-2 to TRBJ2-1, with D perhaps matching TRBD1 or TRBD2 (6 bases each). The germline gives CDR1 WSHSY, CDR2 SAAADI. The CDR3 is made up of 16 amino acids. Trimming removed 3 bases at V and 1 base at J, with 13 bases between. The CDR3 coding sequence is TGCGCCAGCAGTGAAGAGGGGGGCCTATCCTACAATGAGCAGTTCTTC. Protein product: CASSEEGGLSYNEQFF.

This clonotype turned up a few times. The chain uses TRBV5-1 and TRBJ1-1, with D possibly TRBD1 on 6 matching bases. The CDR3 consists of 15 residues. V shed 4 bases and J shed 3 bases, with 16 bases lying between them. Germline CDR1 is SGHRS and CDR2 is YFSETQ. The CDR3 coding sequence is TGCGCCAGCAGCCCGAGGGTAGGGGGGTACACTGAAGCTTTCTTT. As protein: CASSPRVGGYTEAFF.

This clonotype has a single count. One base away lies a much larger clone, so this may be a sequencing read error. The chain links TRBV5-4 to TRBJ2-2; 11 positions agree with TRBD2. This CDR3 has 16 residues. Germline V gene data show CDR1 as SGHNT and CDR2 as YYREEE (reference sequence). The CDR3 sequence is CSSSLGLAVETGELFF. Here the CDR3 DNA reads TGTTCCAGCAGCTTGGGACTAGCGGTGGAGACCGGGGAGCTGTTTTTT.

A few counts support this clonotype. This rearrangement joins TRBV27 to TRBJ2-1, with TRBD1 matching over 10 bases. Germline CDR1 and CDR2: MNHEY and SMNVEV (reference sequence). Trimming took 4 bases from V and 7 from J; bases not matched to a gene: 13. The CDR3 totals 17 residues. The CDR3 is CASSSPWDRGIGNEQFF. CDR3 nucleotides: TGTGCCAGCAGTTCTCCCTGGGACAGGGGAATCGGGAATGAGCAGTTCTTC.

This clonotype showed up many times. This chain connects TRBV5-1 to TRBJ2-1, with no clear D. Germline CDR1 SGHRS, CDR2 YFSETQ. Between the trimmed V and J ends, which lost 4 bases and 7 bases, there was a span of 12 bases. The CDR3 covers 13 residues. In DNA, the CDR3 is TGCGCCAGCAGCCCCCTCGCAGAGAATGAGCAGTTCTTC. Protein sequence: CASSPLAENEQFF.

This clonotype has more than one count but fewer than ten. The chain couples TRBV6-1 to TRBJ1-1; 8 bases align to TRBD1. The CDR3 length is 15 residues. Germline V gene data show CDR1 as MNHNS and CDR2 as SASEGT. Trimming removed 5 bases from V and 0 bases from J; junction bases left unmatched: 5. This chain's CDR3 is CASSQTGGVNTEAFF. The CDR3 DNA reads TGTGCCAGCAGTCAAACAGGGGGTGTGAACACTGAAGCTTTCTTT.

A word on this clonotype: One end of the junction fails to match germline, which may point to a read error. The chain links TRBV5-1 to TRBJ2-7; D gene unclear. In germline, CDR1 is SGHRS, CDR2 YFSETQ. The CDR3 sequence is 13 residues long. CDR3 residues: CANSLAGSYEQYF. The CDR3, as DNA: TGCGCCAACAGCTTGGCAGGCTCCTACGAGCAGTACTTC.

A few counts support this clonotype. This chain joins TRBV5-1 and TRBJ1-5; D remains ambiguous. V was clipped by 8 bases and J by 2 bases, with 8 bases between them. Per germline, CDR1 SGHRS and CDR2 YFSETQ. This CDR3 has 12 residues. CDR3 sequence reads: CARFEGNQPQHF. The CDR3 bases are TGCGCCAGATTCGAGGGCAATCAGCCCCAGCATTTT. Together with reference TRBV5-1 and TRBJ1-5, the CDR3 gives the full variable domain: KAGVTQTPRYLIKTRGQQVTLSCSPISGHRSVSWYQQTPGQGLQFLFEYFSETQRNKGNFPGRFSGRQFSNSRSEMNVSTLELGDSALYLCARFEGNQPQHFGDGTRLSIL.

The genes are TRBV9 and TRBJ2-7; D perhaps matches TRBD2 (5 bases). The CDR3 spans 13 residues. Germline CDR1 reads SGDLS; CDR2 reads YYNGEE. V was trimmed by 3 bases and J by 2 bases, leaving 9 bases between them. The CDR3 region is CASSGGLTYEQYF. The CDR3 DNA reads TGTGCCAGCAGCGGCGGACTTACCTACGAGCAGTACTTC.

This clonotype was seen a handful of times. The V and J genes are TRBV11-2 and TRBJ2-5, with 7 nucleotides matching TRBD1. The junction had 7 bases not matched to a gene; V was cut back by 4 bases and J by 5 bases. The V gene's germline CDR1 is SGHAT and CDR2 FQNNGV. The CDR3 extends over 14 amino acids. The CDR3 DNA is TGTGCCAGCAGCTCACAGGGGATCGGGGAGACCCAGTACTTC. Amino acids: CASSSQGIGETQYF.

This clonotype appeared many times. The chain couples TRBV12-3 or TRBV12-4 to TRBJ2-7; D gene uncertain. The V end lost 1 base, the J end lost 4 bases, and 11 bases lay between the germline ends. The CDR3 extends over 14 amino acids. DNA for the CDR3: TGTGCCAGCAGTTTAGGTGGACCAAAGTACGAGCAGTACTTC. Protein sequence: CASSLGGPKYEQYF.

This clonotype showed up many times. The V call is TRBV5-1, the J call TRBJ1-2; 8 bases map to TRBD1. The CDR3 is made up of 13 amino acids. V lost 2 bases to trimming and J lost 6 bases; unmatched junction nucleotides: 3. Germline loops: CDR1 SGHRS, CDR2 YFSETQ. CDR3 sequence (DNA): TGCGCCAGCAGCTTTGGACAGGGAGATGGCTACACCTTC. This codes for CASSFGQGDGYTF.

V usage is TRBV6-5 and J usage is TRBJ1-2; D is undetermined. Trimming stripped 6 bases from V and 4 bases from J, with 9 bases between. The CDR3 sequence is 12 residues long. The germline V gene has CDR1 MNHEY and CDR2 SVGAGI. Written as DNA, the CDR3 is TGTGCCAGCAGCTGGCGCGGCTATGGCTACACCTTC. It encodes CASSWRGYGYTF.

This clonotype is medium-sized by share. V gene TRBV5-1 combines with J gene TRBJ2-3, with 7 positions matching TRBD2. Germline loops: CDR1 SGHRS, CDR2 YFSETQ. V was pared by 4 bases and J by 7 bases, with 12 bases of the junction left unmatched. The CDR3 runs to 15 residues. As DNA, the CDR3 is TGCGCCAGCAGCATGGGGCAAGCGGGATTGAATACGCAGTATTTT. Amino acids: CASSMGQAGLNTQYF.

The sample holds a few counts of this clonotype. J is TRBJ1-5 and V is TRBV18, with TRBD1 as a possible D gene (6 bases). Germline CDR1 and CDR2: KGHSH and LQKENI. The CDR3 is 16 amino acids. V gave up 1 base and J gave up 0 bases, with 10 bases separating them. CDR3 amino acids: CASSPRQEFSNQPQHF. CDR3 coding DNA: TGTGCCAGCTCACCACGACAGGAGTTTAGCAATCAGCCCCAGCATTTT.

This clonotype was observed a few times. The V and J genes are TRBV20-1 and TRBJ2-3, with D uncertain. Germline V gene sequence: CDR1 DFQATT, CDR2 SNEGSKA (reference sequence). The V end lost 5 bases, the J end lost 1 base, and 16 bases lay between the germline ends. The CDR3 length is 15 residues. In DNA form, the CDR3 reads TGCAGTGCTCCCGGGCGGACCATCGGCACAGATACGCAGTATTTT. It translates to CSAPGRTIGTDTQYF.

The chain links TRBV11-2 to TRBJ2-1; 8 bases are shared with TRBD2. Germline lookup yields CDR1 SGHAT and CDR2 FQNNGV. J gave up 7 bases and V 3 bases, and 8 bases lay outside the gene matches. The CDR3 contains 15 residues. CDR3 DNA: TGTGCCAGCAGCTTCGGAGCGGGGGCGGGAAATGAGCAGTTCTTC. Translation gives CASSFGAGAGNEQFF.

This clonotype was detected a few times. The chain joins TRBV11-2 to TRBJ1-6; perhaps TRBD1 as D (6 bases). Trimming removed 5 bases at V and 0 bases at J, with 8 bases between. The CDR3 loop spans 15 amino acids. Looked up from germline, CDR1 is SGHAT and CDR2 is FQNNGV. The CDR3 DNA is TGTGCCAGCAGCCAGGGGAGCTCCTATAATTCACCCCTCCACTTT. Translating gives CASSQGSSYNSPLHF.

This clonotype was seen only a few times. The rearrangement links TRBV25-1 to TRBJ1-1, with D unresolved. Trimming removed 4 bases at V and 0 bases at J, with 6 bases between. CDR3 length equals 13 residues. Per the germline V gene, CDR1 is MGHDK and CDR2 is SYGVNS. The CDR3 nucleotides are TGTGCCAGCAGTGGGTTTATGAACACTGAAGCTTTCTTT. Its translation: CASSGFMNTEAFF.

This clonotype was recorded a few times. V gene TRBV27 combines with J gene TRBJ2-1; D is possibly TRBD2 (5 bases). The CDR3 loop spans 14 amino acids. Germline values: CDR1 MNHEY, CDR2 SMNVEV (reference sequence). Trimming shortened V by 6 bases and J by 0 bases, and 9 bases separated the two germline ends. This CDR3 is CASRPRVSYNEQFF. The CDR3 DNA reads TGTGCCAGCAGACCGCGGGTCTCCTACAATGAGCAGTTCTTC.

This clonotype was observed many times. The chain combines TRBV20-1 with TRBJ1-1; no definite D call. Trimming pared 5 bases from V and 3 bases from J, leaving 10 bases between. In germline, CDR1 is DFQATT, CDR2 SNEGSKA (reference sequence). This CDR3 is built from 12 residues. This CDR3 is CSAPDGHTEAFF. The DNA for the CDR3 is TGCAGTGCTCCAGACGGACACACTGAAGCTTTCTTT.

This chain connects TRBV20-1 to TRBJ2-5; no reliable D call. Per germline, CDR1 DFQATT and CDR2 SNEGSKA (reference sequence). The CDR3 sequence is 15 residues long. V lost 0 bases and J 2 bases, leaving 13 bases between the germline ends. The DNA of the CDR3 is TGCAGTGCTAGAGATGGCGCCGGCCCTCAAGAGACCCAGTACTTC. Encoded protein: CSARDGAGPQETQYF.

This clonotype occurred many times. CDR3 DNA: TGCGCCAGCAGCCAAAGCCAAAATGGGGGTCTGTGGCAGTACTTC. Amino acid sequence: CASSQSQNGGLWQYF. V and J are TRBV4-1 and TRBJ2-7; TRBD1 or TRBD2 may be the D gene (5 bases each). The V gene's germline CDR1 is MGHRA and CDR2 YSYEKL. This CDR3 is 15 amino acids long. Trimming left V 2 bases short and J 9 bases short, with 20 bases between.

Ten or more counts support this clonotype. This chain connects TRBV7-9 to TRBJ2-3; 8 nucleotides line up with TRBD2. The CDR3 runs to 17 residues. The V gene end was trimmed by 2 bases and the J gene end by 5 bases; junction bases not matched to a gene: 12. Germline V gives CDR1 SEHNR, CDR2 FQNEAQ (reference sequence). This CDR3 is CASSLTGGAGVGDTQYF. DNA for the CDR3: TGTGCCAGCAGCTTAACAGGCGGAGCGGGGGTAGGAGATACGCAGTATTTT.

This clonotype has only a few counts. The chain combines TRBV6-5 with TRBJ2-5, with D possibly being TRBD1 (5 bases). Trimming left V 0 bases short and J 2 bases short, with 10 bases between. Germline CDR1 reads MNHEY; CDR2 reads SVGAGI. CDR3 length equals 15 residues. The CDR3 reads CASSYSIREQETQYF. The CDR3, as DNA: TGTGCCAGCAGTTACTCGATCAGGGAACAAGAGACCCAGTACTTC.

CDR3 loop: CSARDYRAVIGETQYF. The CDR3 DNA is TGCAGTGCTAGAGACTATCGGGCGGTCATTGGGGAGACCCAGTACTTC. The chain recombines TRBV20-1 with TRBJ2-5, with unresolved D. Deletions cut 0 bases from V and 5 bases from J, with 19 bases between. CDR1 is DFQATT and CDR2 is SNEGSKA in the germline V gene (reference sequence). The CDR3 is 16 amino acids.

The CDR3 is CASSLGTDPNQPQHF. Written as DNA, the CDR3 is TGTGCCAGCAGCTTGGGGACAGATCCCAATCAGCCCCAGCATTTT. The V and J genes are TRBV7-9 and TRBJ1-5; 7 bases map to TRBD1. The J segment lost 3 bases and the V segment lost 3 bases, leaving 5 bases of the junction unmatched. Per germline, CDR1 SEHNR and CDR2 FQNEAQ (reference sequence). The CDR3 loop spans 15 amino acids. Full variable domain (remainder filled in from reference TRBV7-9 and TRBJ1-5): DTGVSQNPRHKITKRGQNVTFRCDPISEHNRLYWYRQTLGQGPEFLTYFQNEAQLEKSRLLSDRFSAERPKGSFSTLEIQRTEQGDSAMYLCASSLGTDPNQPQHFGDGTRLSIL.

The rearrangement links TRBV11-2 to TRBJ2-1; tentative D call: TRBD2 (6 bases). This CDR3 has 14 amino acids. Germline loops: CDR1 SGHAT, CDR2 FQNNGV. V was shortened by 0 bases and J by 12 bases, with 15 bases between the two germline ends. The CDR3: CASSLEGTRGGQFF. The CDR3 DNA reads TGTGCCAGCAGCTTAGAAGGGACTCGGGGTGGGCAGTTCTTC.

The rearrangement uses TRBV5-1 and TRBJ1-4; 8 bases agree with TRBD1. The V gene's germline CDR1 is SGHRS and CDR2 YFSETQ. The CDR3 consists of 15 residues. With V trimmed by 1 base and J by 3 bases, 2 bases remained unmatched. The CDR3 reads CASSLMGQANEKLFF. The DNA of the CDR3 is TGCGCCAGCAGCTTGATGGGACAGGCTAATGAAAAACTGTTTTTT.

This clonotype came up many times. CDR3 nucleotides: TGCGCCAGCAGGGTAGATTCCCCTCCGGGACTCGTCGAGACCCAGTACTTC. This encodes CASRVDSPPGLVETQYF. The genes are TRBV5-1 and TRBJ2-5, with D possibly TRBD2 on 6 matching bases. The CDR3 sequence is 17 residues long. From germline, CDR1 is SGHRS and CDR2 YFSETQ. V lost 5 bases and J 5 bases, leaving 25 bases between the germline ends. Based on the CDR3 plus reference TRBV5-1 and TRBJ2-5, the full variable domain is KAGVTQTPRYLIKTRGQQVTLSCSPISGHRSVSWYQQTPGQGLQFLFEYFSETQRNKGNFPGRFSGRQFSNSRSEMNVSTLELGDSALYLCASRVDSPPGLVETQYFGPGTRLLVL.

V and J are TRBV15 and TRBJ1-3; D is undetermined. The ends were cut back, 0 bases at V and 3 bases at J, with 9 bases in the middle. This CDR3 has 15 residues. Germline CDR1 is LNHNV and CDR2 is YYDKDF (reference sequence). The DNA of the CDR3 is TGTGCCACCAGCAGAGATAGCCGGAGTGGAAACACCATATATTTT. This translates into CATSRDSRSGNTIYF. The full variable domain, rest sourced from reference TRBV15 and TRBJ1-3, is DAMVIQNPRYQVTQFGKPVTLSCSQTLNHNVMYWYQQKSSQAPKLLFHYYDKDFNNEADTPDNFQSRRPNTSFCFLDIRSPGLGDTAMYLCATSRDSRSGNTIYFGEGSWLTVV.